Shown below are 10 T cell receptor beta chains from a single sample sequenced in a study of T-cell reconstitution after alpha-beta-depleted transplantation in children. Using unique molecular identifiers, the investigators prepared the TCRbeta library. TCRdb re-called the PCR reads with MiXCR, one entry per CDR3 protein. The sample has around 200,000 distinct CDR3 sequences; around 9.2% are singletons. The sequenced sample was PBMCs, mostly from graft donor cells, obtained 360 days after TCRalphabeta/CD19-depleted stem cell transplant. Receptors were obtained from a male patient aged 2-9 years who had a stem cell transplant for acute myeloid leukemia, so the T cells may come from the graft donor.

The chain employs TRBV15 and TRBJ2-1; the D call may be TRBD1 or TRBD2 (5 bases each). Germline V gives CDR1 LNHNV, CDR2 YYDKDF (reference sequence). The V gene lost 1 base and the J gene lost 0 bases, with 13 bases spanning the gap. This CDR3 is 17 amino acids long. CDR3 amino acids: CATSRVGRVSSYNEQFF. In nucleotides, the CDR3 is TGTGCCACCAGCAGAGTGGGGCGGGTAAGCTCCTACAATGAGCAGTTCTTC.

Many counts were recorded for this clonotype. The chain employs TRBV5-6 and TRBJ2-1, with TRBD2 matching 13 bases. CDR3 length: 16 residues. The germline CDR1 and CDR2 sequences are SGHDT and YYEEEE. With 5 bases clipped from V and 5 bases from J, the junction kept 7 bases outside the gene matches. The CDR3 protein is CASSGLGLAGDNEQFF. CDR3 nucleotides: TGTGCCAGCAGTGGGCTCGGACTAGCGGGGGACAATGAGCAGTTCTTC.

This clonotype was recorded many times. V usage is TRBV7-9 and J usage is TRBJ2-7; D is ambiguous. Deletions cut 6 bases from V and 0 bases from J, with 9 bases between. This CDR3 is 13 amino acids long. Looked up from germline, CDR1 is SEHNR and CDR2 is FQNEAQ (reference sequence). CDR3 bases: TGTGCCAGCAGTTTGCCTAGCTCCTACGAGCAGTACTTC. Translated: CASSLPSSYEQYF.

This clonotype has at least ten counts. The chain is built from TRBV29-1 and TRBJ2-5; a possible D gene is TRBD1 (6 bases). The V end was cut by 8 bases, the J end by 0 bases, with 10 bases between. Germline loops: CDR1 SQVTM, CDR2 ANQGSEA. The CDR3 covers 12 residues. Written as DNA, the CDR3 is TGCAGCACCGGACAGAACCAAGAGACCCAGTACTTC. Amino acid sequence: CSTGQNQETQYF.

This clonotype has ten or more counts. Here the CDR3 DNA reads TGTGCCAGCAGCTTTGCGGGACAGCATGAGCAGTTCTTC. It is translated as CASSFAGQHEQFF. V and J are TRBV7-2 and TRBJ2-1; D may be TRBD1 (7 bases). The CDR3 runs 13 residues. The germline gives CDR1 SGHTA, CDR2 FQGNSA. The V end was cut by 3 bases, the J end by 8 bases, with 11 bases between. The whole variable domain, filled in from reference TRBV7-2 and TRBJ2-1, reads GAGVSQSPSNKVTEKGKDVELRCDPISGHTALYWYRQSLGQGLEFLIYFQGNSAPDKSGLPSDRFSAERTGGSVSTLTIQRTQQEDSAVYLCASSFAGQHEQFFGPGTRLTVL.

This clonotype was seen more than once but under ten times. This chain uses TRBV5-1 with TRBJ1-1; D perhaps matches TRBD1 (5 bases). The germline gives CDR1 SGHRS, CDR2 YFSETQ. CDR3 size: 14 residues. Trimming pared 0 bases from V and 3 bases from J, leaving 9 bases between. CDR3 sequence (DNA): TGCGCCAGCAGCTTGGCCCGGGGGTACACTGAAGCTTTCTTT. Translated, it gives CASSLARGYTEAFF.

The V gene is TRBV5-1, the J gene TRBJ2-1; D unclear. This CDR3 region has 18 residues. Trimming stripped 0 bases from V and 9 bases from J, with 25 bases between. Germline values: CDR1 SGHRS, CDR2 YFSETQ. As DNA, the CDR3 is TGCGCCAGCAGCTTGGGCCCCCCTCGTAGAGACATTACAGCTGAGCAGTTCTTC. Residues: CASSLGPPRRDITAEQFF.

J is TRBJ2-3 and V is TRBV29-1, with 8 bases lining up with TRBD2. CDR1 and CDR2 from the germline V gene are SQVTM and ANQGSEA. The V gene end was trimmed by 2 bases and the J gene end by 4 bases; junction bases not matched to a gene: 2. This CDR3 has 13 amino acids. CDR3 bases: TGCAGCGTTGAAAAACTAGCGGCAGATACGCAGTATTTT. The encoded protein is CSVEKLAADTQYF.

This clonotype showed up many times. The V gene is TRBV5-1, the J gene TRBJ1-6; TRBD1 is a possible D gene (5 bases). V lost 1 base and J 8 bases, leaving 10 bases between the germline ends. CDR1 SGHRS and CDR2 YFSETQ come from the germline V gene. The CDR3 extends over 14 amino acids. The CDR3 spells CASSLIRGDSPLHF. The CDR3 bases are TGCGCCAGCAGCTTGATACGGGGCGATTCACCCCTCCACTTT.

The V and J genes are TRBV20-1 and TRBJ2-7; D possibly matches TRBD1 or TRBD2 (6 bases each). This CDR3 has 13 residues. The germline V and J ends were trimmed by 4 bases and 2 bases, with 12 bases remaining between them. CDR1 and CDR2 from the germline V gene are DFQATT and SNEGSKA (reference sequence). CDR3 DNA sequence: TGCAGTGCTAAACAGGGACTCCCCTACGAGCAGTACTTC. Amino acid sequence: CSAKQGLPYEQYF.